The 23 T cell receptor beta chains listed next were all sequenced from one sample in a study of shared clonotypes between healthy human individuals. TCRdb keeps only in-frame clones here, not all; method: immunoSEQ multiplex PCR. The sample comprises over 850,000 clones, around 78% of which are singletons, and 0.55% to 0.7% rests with the top ten. The sequenced material came from memory CD4+ T cells from PBMCs. Described subset: CD45RA-negative fraction. These receptors all come from a young man in good health. Some clones in this sample may be carry-over from other donors' samples.

V gene TRBV7-8 combines with J gene TRBJ2-3, with 7 nucleotides matching TRBD1. The CDR3 runs to 13 residues. V shed 6 bases, J shed 2 bases, and the junction held 2 bases outside the gene matches. Looked up from germline, CDR1 is SGHVS and CDR2 is FQNEAQ. The CDR3 DNA sequence: TGTGCCAGCAGGACAGGGATCACAGATACGCAGTATTTT. Its translation: CASRTGITDTQYF.

The chain uses TRBV7-3 and TRBJ1-1, with a tentative D call TRBD1 (6 bases). CDR3 size: 17 residues. CDR1 and CDR2 (germline): SGHTA, FQGTGA. V was trimmed by 5 bases and J by 4 bases, leaving 23 bases between them. The CDR3 reads CASSQRGSGAGGTEAFF. The DNA of the CDR3 is TGTGCCAGCAGCCAAAGGGGGTCAGGAGCTGGGGGCACTGAAGCTTTCTTT.

The rearrangement uses TRBV28 and TRBJ1-1; 10 nucleotides line up with TRBD1. This CDR3 is 17 amino acids long. V shed 3 bases, J shed 2 bases, and the junction held 9 bases outside the gene matches. In germline, CDR1 is MDHEN, CDR2 SYDVKM. CDR3 sequence: CASSFTLGDRGNTEAFF. The DNA of the CDR3 is TGTGCCAGCAGTTTTACGTTAGGGGACAGGGGTAACACTGAAGCTTTCTTT.

The chain couples TRBV15 to TRBJ2-2, with a tentative D call TRBD2 (6 bases). The CDR3 is made up of 14 amino acids. Germline assignment: CDR1 LNHNV and CDR2 YYDKDF (reference sequence). Deletions cut 1 base from V and 6 bases from J, with 9 bases between. The DNA of the CDR3 is TGTGCCACCAGCAGAGTGGAGGGTGCCGGGGAGCTGTTTTTT. It specifies CATSRVEGAGELFF.

This clone was counted a single time. V usage is TRBV27 and J usage is TRBJ2-7, with TRBD1 as a possible D gene (6 bases). V lost 3 bases to trimming and J lost 1 base, with 10 bases between them. Germline CDR1 and CDR2: MNHEY and SMNVEV (reference sequence). This CDR3 comprises 14 residues. The CDR3 region has the DNA TGTGCCAGCAGTTTTGCGAGGGGGTCCTACGAGCAGTACTTC. Its translation is CASSFARGSYEQYF.

V gene TRBV6-5 combines with J gene TRBJ2-7, with TRBD2 identical over 7 bases. Germline lookup yields CDR1 MNHEY and CDR2 SVGAGI. The CDR3 totals 13 residues. V was pared by 10 bases and J by 6 bases, with 12 bases of the junction left unmatched. The CDR3 spells CATTGGGRREQYF. In nucleotides, the CDR3 is TGTGCCACAACCGGGGGAGGGCGTCGCGAGCAGTACTTC.

This clone showed up just a few times. The chain uses TRBV4-1 and TRBJ2-7; TRBD2 matches at 9 bases. The CDR3 is 15 residues long. The germline CDR1 and CDR2 sequences are MGHRA and YSYEKL. J was trimmed by 7 bases and V by 10 bases; bases with no gene match: 17. The CDR3 is CAKSRAGGPPEEQYF. As DNA, the CDR3 is TGCGCCAAATCCCGAGCGGGGGGTCCCCCAGAGGAGCAGTACTTC.

The gene calls are TRBV7-7 and TRBJ2-3, with 7 bases aligning to TRBD2. The CDR3 spans 16 residues. Germline CDR1 is SSHAT and CDR2 is FNYEAQ (reference sequence). V dropped 5 bases and J dropped 6; count of bases not matched to a gene: 14. CDR3 nucleotides: TGTGCCAGCAGCGAAGGGTTAGGTGCGGGAGTGGATACGCAGTATTTT. Protein product: CASSEGLGAGVDTQYF.

The V and J genes are TRBV29-1 and TRBJ2-4; possible D gene TRBD2, 6 bases. CDR1 is SQVTM and CDR2 is ANQGSEA in the germline V gene. V lost 1 base, J lost 7 bases, and 17 bases lay in between. This CDR3 has 15 amino acids. The CDR3 reads CSVEGREFRGNIQYF. In DNA form, the CDR3 reads TGCAGCGTTGAAGGGCGGGAATTTCGGGGGAACATTCAGTACTTC.

A single count supports this clone. V gene TRBV10-3 combines with J gene TRBJ1-5; 7 nucleotides match TRBD1. Trimming took 6 bases from V and 6 from J; bases not matched to a gene: 5. CDR1 and CDR2 from the germline V gene are ENHRY and SYGVKD. This CDR3 is 13 amino acids long. DNA for the CDR3: TGTGCCATCAGAGACAGGGTTCCTCAGCCCCAGCATTTT. It codes for CAIRDRVPQPQHF.

V gene TRBV30 combines with J gene TRBJ2-7; TRBD1 aligns across 7 bases. The CDR3 is made up of 13 amino acids. Germline CDR1 and CDR2: GTSNPN and SVGIG (reference sequence). J lost 2 bases, V lost 2 bases, and 3 bases had no gene match. The CDR3 sequence: CAWSSDRTYEQYF. The CDR3 DNA is TGTGCCTGGAGTTCGGACAGGACCTACGAGCAGTACTTC.

J is TRBJ2-6 and V is TRBV5-8; 8 bases fit TRBD2. V gave up 4 bases and J gave up 1 base; unmatched junction bases: 13. The CDR3 length is 19 residues. Germline V CDR1 and CDR2: SGHTS, YDEGEE. This CDR3 reads CASSHRIGLARSGANVLTF. In nucleotides, the CDR3 is TGTGCCAGCAGCCACAGAATCGGACTAGCTCGGTCTGGGGCCAACGTCCTGACTTTC.

The chain uses TRBV7-6 and TRBJ2-1; 10 bases fit TRBD2. Germline values: CDR1 SGHVS, CDR2 FNYEAQ. V trimming: 5 bases; J trimming: 6 bases; junction bases outside the gene matches: 7. This CDR3 spans 15 amino acids. The CDR3, as DNA: TGTGCCAGCAGCCCGAGCGGGAGGGGAGGCAATGAGCAGTTCTTC. Its translation is CASSPSGRGGNEQFF.

This chain uses TRBV7-6 with TRBJ2-1; 10 nucleotides match TRBD2. The CDR3 has 17 residues. Trimming removed 4 bases from V and 0 bases from J; junction bases left unmatched: 6. The V gene's germline CDR1 is SGHVS and CDR2 FNYEAQ. The CDR3 DNA is TGTGCCAGCAGCTCCACTAGCGGGATGAGCTCCTACAATGAGCAGTTCTTC. Translated: CASSSTSGMSSYNEQFF.

Here the CDR3 reads CASRSGLAGAETQYF. The CDR3 DNA follows: TGTGCCAGCAGATCCGGACTAGCGGGGGCAGAGACCCAGTACTTC. The chain joins TRBV6-1 to TRBJ2-5; 13 bases match TRBD2. The CDR3 runs 15 residues. The V gene end was trimmed by 6 bases and the J gene end by 4 bases; junction bases not matched to a gene: 5. From germline, CDR1 is MNHNS and CDR2 SASEGT.

V is TRBV19 and J is TRBJ2-1, with D perhaps matching TRBD2 (6 bases). CDR1 and CDR2 from the germline V gene are LNHDA and SQIVND (reference sequence). The CDR3 totals 14 residues. V was trimmed by 10 bases and J by 3 bases, leaving 16 bases between them. This CDR3 reads CATKLGLHYNEQFF. For the CDR3, the DNA is TGTGCCACCAAACTGGGACTGCACTACAATGAGCAGTTCTTC.

The genes are TRBV4-3 and TRBJ1-2; TRBD1 matches 8 bases. Trimming removed 5 bases from V and 1 base from J; junction bases left unmatched: 12. Germline V gene sequence: CDR1 LGHNA, CDR2 YSLEER. CDR3 length equals 17 residues. In nucleotides, the CDR3 is TGCGCCAGCAGCTCATTATCGACAGGGGCTTTTAACTATGGCTACACCTTC. Protein: CASSSLSTGAFNYGYTF.

J is TRBJ2-1 and V is TRBV4-1; 12 nucleotides line up with TRBD2. The CDR3 length is 20 residues. The V gene end was trimmed by 6 bases and the J gene end by 0 bases; junction bases not matched to a gene: 15. The germline CDR1 and CDR2 sequences are MGHRA and YSYEKL. The chain's CDR3 is CASRGVFGTSGPRSYNEQFF. The CDR3 DNA follows: TGCGCCAGCAGGGGAGTTTTTGGGACTAGCGGGCCTCGCTCCTACAATGAGCAGTTCTTC.

With regard to this clone: Other nucleotide sequences from this sample produce the same CDR3. V gene TRBV5-4 combines with J gene TRBJ2-2; D remains ambiguous. The V gene lost 0 bases and the J gene lost 3 bases, with 3 bases spanning the gap. Germline V CDR1 and CDR2: SGHNT, YYREEE (reference sequence). The CDR3 has 13 amino acids. The CDR3, as DNA: TGTGCCAGCAGCTTGGTACACACCGGGGAGCTGTTTTTT. Encoded protein: CASSLVHTGELFF. Looking up the rest from reference TRBV5-4 and TRBJ2-2 gives the full variable domain: ETGVTQSPTHLIKTRGQQVTLRCSSQSGHNTVSWYQQALGQGPQFIFQYYREEENGRGNFPPRFSGLQFPNYSSELNVNALELDDSALYLCASSLVHTGELFFGEGSRLTVL.

The V gene is TRBV5-4, the J gene TRBJ2-3; 11 bases align to TRBD1. The CDR3 length is 14 residues. The V gene end was trimmed by 6 bases and the J gene end by 3 bases; junction bases not matched to a gene: 3. Germline V gives CDR1 SGHNT, CDR2 YYREEE (reference sequence). In DNA, the CDR3 is TGTGCCAGCAAACGGGACAGGGGGACAGATACGCAGTATTTT. Translated, it gives CASKRDRGTDTQYF.

The sample holds one count of this clone. This chain links TRBV28 with TRBJ2-3, with D uncertain. CDR1 MDHEN and CDR2 SYDVKM come from the germline V gene. The CDR3 extends over 14 amino acids. The V and J ends lost 5 bases and 5 bases respectively, with 14 bases between them. The CDR3 sequence: CASSAPLGLDTQYF. Written as DNA, the CDR3 is TGTGCCAGCAGTGCGCCCCTCGGGTTAGATACGCAGTATTTT.

V gene TRBV6-6 combines with J gene TRBJ2-2, with D unresolved. The ends were cut back, 6 bases at V and 4 bases at J, with 6 bases in the middle. Germline V gene sequence: CDR1 MNHNY, CDR2 SVGAGI (reference sequence). The CDR3 is 12 amino acids. In DNA form, the CDR3 reads TGTGCCAGCAGCCGCCCCACCGGGGAGCTGTTTTTT. Translation gives CASSRPTGELFF.

This clone was seen more than once but under ten times. V and J are TRBV5-8 and TRBJ1-4, with D tentatively TRBD1 (5 bases). The CDR3 has 13 residues. Germline V gene lookup returns CDR1 SGHTS and CDR2 YDEGEE. The ends were cut back, 4 bases at V and 4 bases at J, with 8 bases in the middle. In DNA form, the CDR3 reads TGTGCCAGCAGCGACCAGGGTAATGAAAAACTGTTTTTT. It specifies CASSDQGNEKLFF.